This T cell receptor beta chain was documented in a study of early T cells in non-severe SARS-CoV-2 infection. Study at large: RNA in bulk from unsorted whole blood was sequenced, and chains were unpaired.

The TCR library protocol was used to attach unique molecular identifiers. These identifiers were attached to individual cDNA molecules. TCRdb re-analysed the 5' RACE reads in MiXCR, keeping a single row per CDR3 protein. This table has tens of thousands of distinct CDR3 sequences, under 15% appearing once. This clonotype showed up many times. This TCR was sampled from an adult who was a healthcare worker with PCR-confirmed SARS-CoV-2 infection or an uninfected control (not recorded which). The sequenced material came from whole blood.

CDR3 amino acids: CASSTGTSANYGYTF. The CDR3 coding sequence is TGTGCCAGTAGTACCGGGACCTCGGCTAACTATGGCTACACCTTC. The rearrangement links TRBV19 to TRBJ1-2, with D possibly matching TRBD1 (5 bases). The V end lost 4 bases, the J end lost 0 bases, and 12 bases lay between the germline ends. The CDR3 extends over 15 amino acids. The germline V gene encodes CDR1 LNHDA and CDR2 SQIVND (reference sequence).